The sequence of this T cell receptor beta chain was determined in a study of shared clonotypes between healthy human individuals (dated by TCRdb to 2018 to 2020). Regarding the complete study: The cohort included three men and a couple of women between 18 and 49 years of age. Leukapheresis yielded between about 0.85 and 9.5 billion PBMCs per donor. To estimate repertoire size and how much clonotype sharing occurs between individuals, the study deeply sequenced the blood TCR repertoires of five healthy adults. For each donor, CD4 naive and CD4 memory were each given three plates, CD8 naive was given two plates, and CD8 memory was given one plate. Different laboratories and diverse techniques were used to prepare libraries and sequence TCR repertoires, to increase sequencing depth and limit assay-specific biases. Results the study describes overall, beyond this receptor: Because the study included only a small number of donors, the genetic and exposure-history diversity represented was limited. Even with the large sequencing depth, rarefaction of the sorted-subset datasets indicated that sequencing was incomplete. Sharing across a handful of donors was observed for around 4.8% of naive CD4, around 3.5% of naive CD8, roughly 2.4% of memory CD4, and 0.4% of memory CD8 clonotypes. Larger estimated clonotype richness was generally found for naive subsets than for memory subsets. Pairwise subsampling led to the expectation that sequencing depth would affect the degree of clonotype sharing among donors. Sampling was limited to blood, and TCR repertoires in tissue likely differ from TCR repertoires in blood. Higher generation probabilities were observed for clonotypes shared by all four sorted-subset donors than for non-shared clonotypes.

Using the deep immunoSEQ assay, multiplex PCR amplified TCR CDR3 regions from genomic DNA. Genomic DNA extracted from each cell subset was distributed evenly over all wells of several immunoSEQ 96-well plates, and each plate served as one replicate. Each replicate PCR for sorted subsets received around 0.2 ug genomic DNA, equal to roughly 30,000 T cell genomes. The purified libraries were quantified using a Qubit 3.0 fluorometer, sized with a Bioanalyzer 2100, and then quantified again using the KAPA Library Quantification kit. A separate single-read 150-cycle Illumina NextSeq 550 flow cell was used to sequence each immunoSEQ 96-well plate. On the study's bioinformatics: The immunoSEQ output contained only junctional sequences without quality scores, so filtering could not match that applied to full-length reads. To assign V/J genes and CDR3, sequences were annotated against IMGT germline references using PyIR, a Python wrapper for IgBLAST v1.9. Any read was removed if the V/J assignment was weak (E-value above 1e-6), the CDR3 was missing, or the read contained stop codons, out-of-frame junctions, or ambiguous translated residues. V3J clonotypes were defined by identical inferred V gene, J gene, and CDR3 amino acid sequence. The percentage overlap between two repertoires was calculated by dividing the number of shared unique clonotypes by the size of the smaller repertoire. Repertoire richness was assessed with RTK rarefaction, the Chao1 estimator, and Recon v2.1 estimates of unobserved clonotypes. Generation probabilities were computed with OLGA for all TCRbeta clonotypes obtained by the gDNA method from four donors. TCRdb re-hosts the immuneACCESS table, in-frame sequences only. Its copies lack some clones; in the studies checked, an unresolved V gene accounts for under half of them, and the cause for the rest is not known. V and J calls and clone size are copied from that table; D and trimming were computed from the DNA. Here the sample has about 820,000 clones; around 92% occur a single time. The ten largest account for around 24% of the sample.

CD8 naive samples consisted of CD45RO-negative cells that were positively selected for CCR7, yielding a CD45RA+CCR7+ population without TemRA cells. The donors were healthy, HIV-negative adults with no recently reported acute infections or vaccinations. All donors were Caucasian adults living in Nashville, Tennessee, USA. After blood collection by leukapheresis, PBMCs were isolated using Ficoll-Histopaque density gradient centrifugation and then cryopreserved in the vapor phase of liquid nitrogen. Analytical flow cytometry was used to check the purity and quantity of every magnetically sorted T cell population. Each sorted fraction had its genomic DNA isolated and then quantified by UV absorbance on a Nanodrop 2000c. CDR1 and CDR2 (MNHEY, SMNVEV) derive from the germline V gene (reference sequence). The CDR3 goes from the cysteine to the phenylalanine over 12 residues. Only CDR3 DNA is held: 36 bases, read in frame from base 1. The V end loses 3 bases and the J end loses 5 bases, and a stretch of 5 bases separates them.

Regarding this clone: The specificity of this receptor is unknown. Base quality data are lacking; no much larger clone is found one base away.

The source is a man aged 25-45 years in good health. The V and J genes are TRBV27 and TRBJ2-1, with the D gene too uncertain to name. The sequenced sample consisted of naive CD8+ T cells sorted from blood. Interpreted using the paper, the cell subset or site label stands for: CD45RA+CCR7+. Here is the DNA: TGTGCCAGCAGTTTGAATCACAATGAGCAGTTCTTC. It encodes CASSLNHNEQFF.